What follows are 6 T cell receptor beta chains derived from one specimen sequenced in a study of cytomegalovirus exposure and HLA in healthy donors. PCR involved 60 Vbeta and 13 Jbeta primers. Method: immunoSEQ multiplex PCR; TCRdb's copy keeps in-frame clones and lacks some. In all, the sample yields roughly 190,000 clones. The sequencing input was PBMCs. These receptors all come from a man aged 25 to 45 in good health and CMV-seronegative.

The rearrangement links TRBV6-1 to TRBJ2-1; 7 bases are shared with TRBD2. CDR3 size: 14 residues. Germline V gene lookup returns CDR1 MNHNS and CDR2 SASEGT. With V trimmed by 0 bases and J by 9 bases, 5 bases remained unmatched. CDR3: CASSEARGSSEQFF. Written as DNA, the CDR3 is TGTGCCAGCAGTGAAGCGCGCGGGAGTAGTGAGCAGTTCTTC.

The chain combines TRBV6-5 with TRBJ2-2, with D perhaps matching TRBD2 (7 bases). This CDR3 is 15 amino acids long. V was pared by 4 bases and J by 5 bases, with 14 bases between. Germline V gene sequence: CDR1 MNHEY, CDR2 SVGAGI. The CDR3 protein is CASSLRGAGTGELFF. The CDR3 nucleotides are TGTGCCAGCAGTTTACGGGGGGCGGGGACCGGGGAGCTGTTTTTT.

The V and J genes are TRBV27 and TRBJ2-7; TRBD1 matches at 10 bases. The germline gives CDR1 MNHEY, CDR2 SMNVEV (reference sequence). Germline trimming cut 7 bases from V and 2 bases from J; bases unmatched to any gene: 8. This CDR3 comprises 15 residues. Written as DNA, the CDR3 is TGTGCCAGCAAGTTTTGGACAGGGGGGGCCTACGAGCAGTACTTC. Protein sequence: CASKFWTGGAYEQYF.

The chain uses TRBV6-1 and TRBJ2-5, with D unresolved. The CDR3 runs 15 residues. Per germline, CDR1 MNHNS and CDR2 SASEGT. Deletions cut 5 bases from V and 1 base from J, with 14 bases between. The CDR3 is CASSRHSESQETQYF. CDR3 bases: TGTGCCAGCAGTAGACATTCCGAGAGCCAAGAGACCCAGTACTTC.

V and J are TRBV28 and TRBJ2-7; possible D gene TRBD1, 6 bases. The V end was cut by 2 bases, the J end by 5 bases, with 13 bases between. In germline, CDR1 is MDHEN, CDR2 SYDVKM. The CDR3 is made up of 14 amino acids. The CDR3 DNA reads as TGTGCCAGCAGTTTAGTACAGGGAGCGCACGAGCAGTACTTC. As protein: CASSLVQGAHEQYF.

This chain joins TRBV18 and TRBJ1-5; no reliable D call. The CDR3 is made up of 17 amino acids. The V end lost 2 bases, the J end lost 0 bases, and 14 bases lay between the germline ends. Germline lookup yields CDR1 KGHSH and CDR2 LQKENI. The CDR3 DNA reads TGTGCCAGCTCACCAGAAGGCCTCGACACTAGCAATCAGCCCCAGCATTTT. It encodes CASSPEGLDTSNQPQHF.